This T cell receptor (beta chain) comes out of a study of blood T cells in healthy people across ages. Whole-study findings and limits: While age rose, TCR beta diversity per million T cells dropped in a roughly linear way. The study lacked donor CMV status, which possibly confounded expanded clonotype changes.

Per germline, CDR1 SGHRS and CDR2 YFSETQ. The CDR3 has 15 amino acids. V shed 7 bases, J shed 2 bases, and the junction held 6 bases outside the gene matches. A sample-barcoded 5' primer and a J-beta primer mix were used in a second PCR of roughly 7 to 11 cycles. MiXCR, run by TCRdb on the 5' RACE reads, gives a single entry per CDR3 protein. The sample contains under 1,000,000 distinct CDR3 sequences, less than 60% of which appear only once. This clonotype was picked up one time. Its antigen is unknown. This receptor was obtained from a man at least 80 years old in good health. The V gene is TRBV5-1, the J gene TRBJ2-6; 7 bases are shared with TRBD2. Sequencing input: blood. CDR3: CASALGRAGANVLTF. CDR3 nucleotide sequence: TGCGCCAGCGCCCTGGGGAGGGCTGGGGCCAACGTCCTGACTTTC.